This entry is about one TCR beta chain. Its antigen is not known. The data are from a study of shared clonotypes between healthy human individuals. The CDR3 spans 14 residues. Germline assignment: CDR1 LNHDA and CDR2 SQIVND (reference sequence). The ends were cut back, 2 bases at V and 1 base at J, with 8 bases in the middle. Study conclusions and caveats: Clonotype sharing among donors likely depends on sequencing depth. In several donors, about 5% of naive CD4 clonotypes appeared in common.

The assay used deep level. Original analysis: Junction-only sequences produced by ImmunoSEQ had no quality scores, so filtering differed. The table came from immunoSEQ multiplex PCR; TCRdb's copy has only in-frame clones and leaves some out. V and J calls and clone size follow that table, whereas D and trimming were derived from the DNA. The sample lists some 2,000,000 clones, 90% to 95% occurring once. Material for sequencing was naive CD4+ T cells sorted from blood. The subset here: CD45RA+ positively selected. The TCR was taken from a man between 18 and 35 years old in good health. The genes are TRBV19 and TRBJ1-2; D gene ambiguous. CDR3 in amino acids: CASSINSLNYGYTF. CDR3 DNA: TGTGCCAGTAGTATAAACAGCCTTAACTATGGCTACACCTTC.